Listed below are T cell receptor beta chains from one sample, sequenced in a study of blood T cell repertoires in COVID-19. Profiling relied on immunoSEQ multiplex PCR, and the TCRdb table lists in-frame clones only, not all of them. The table includes 200,000 or so clones, about 83% detected once. The specimen was peripheral blood. The receptors originated from a woman in her seventies with active or convalescent COVID-19. Both conserved end residues are part of each CDR3. A D gene is named only where the DNA matches it firmly. Not all rows give a size; the values are once, few, many and, for expanded clones, a class.

TRBJ2-7 TRBV9 TRBD2 . TGTGCCAGCACTGCGGGAGAAGGGGCCTACGAGCAGTACTTC CASTAGEGAYEQYF
TRBJ2-2 TRBV3-1/TRBV3-2 . once TGTGCCAGCAGCCCTAGGGGGAACACCGGGGAGCTGTTTTTT CASSPRGNTGELFF
TRBJ1-1 TRBV27 . . TGTGCCAGCACCGAAGGCAGGAAAGCTTTCTTT CASTEGRKAFF
TRBJ1-6 TRBV6-5 TRBD1 . TGTGCCAGCAGGACAGGGGGCGGGTCACCCCTCCACTTT CASRTGGGSPLHF
TRBJ1-2 TRBV28 TRBD1 . TGTGCCAGCAGTTCCTGGGACAGCTCTAACTATGGCTACACCTTC CASSSWDSSNYGYTF
TRBJ1-4 TRBV20-1 . . TGCAGTGCTTCCACAGGGGAAAAACTGTTTTTT CSASTGEKLFF
TRBJ2-5 TRBV2 . once TGTGCCAGCAGGGGGGACTTAGAAGAGACCCAGTACTTC CASRGDLEETQYF
TRBJ2-6 TRBV2 TRBD1 . TGTGCCAGCAGTGGACAGGGGTTAGTTGTTACGGGGGCCAACGTCCTGACTTTC CASSGQGLVVTGANVLTF
TRBJ1-4 TRBV5-1 . . TGCGCCAGCAGCTCGGAGGGGTTGTTTAATGAAAAACTGTTTTTT CASSSEGLFNEKLFF
TRBJ2-1 TRBV7-9 TRBD2 . TGTGCCAGCAGCTTAGTCTCGGCTAGCGGGAGTCCTGAGCAGTTCTTC CASSLVSASGSPEQFF
TRBJ1-1 TRBV15 . . TGTGCCACCAGCAGAGCTATAATAAGCGGCACTGAAGCTTTCTTT CATSRAIISGTEAFF
TRBJ1-6 TRBV19 TRBD1 . TGTGCCAGTACAACAGGGGCTCCCTCACCCCTCCACTTT CASTTGAPSPLHF
TRBJ2-2 TRBV7-6 TRBD2 . TGTGCCAGCAGCCTCGTAGGAGCGGGAGGATACACCGGGGAGCTGTTTTTT CASSLVGAGGYTGELFF
TRBJ2-1 TRBV24-1 . . TGTGCCACCAGTGAGCCCGGGACTGGGAAGCAGTTCTTC CATSEPGTGKQFF
TRBJ1-2 TRBV7-2 . . TGTGCCAGCAGCTTCCCAGGGCTCGACCTATCTGATGGCTACACCTTC CASSFPGLDLSDGYTF
TRBJ2-2 TRBV5-1 TRBD2 few TGCGCCAGCAGGGCCGGGACTAGTCTTCCCGGGGAGCTGTTTTTT CASRAGTSLPGELFF
TRBJ2-2 TRBV7-9 . . TGTGCCAGCAGCTCTACGGGGGCCGGGGAGCTGTTTTTT CASSSTGAGELFF
TRBJ2-1 TRBV7-6 TRBD2 . TGTGCCAGCAGCTTAGAGGGGACTAGCGCTCAGTTCTTC CASSLEGTSAQFF
TRBJ1-3 TRBV24-1 . . TGTGCCACCAGTGCAGGGGCCGGAAACACCATATATTTT CATSAGAGNTIYF
TRBJ1-1 TRBV5-1 TRBD1 once TGCGCCAGCAGCGCTGGGACAGGGGTTTCGGTTGGCACTGAAGCTTTCTTT CASSAGTGVSVGTEAFF
TRBJ2-1 TRBV9 TRBD2 . TGTGCCAGCACCTATGGGGCTAGCGGGAGTAATGAGCAGTTCTTC CASTYGASGSNEQFF
TRBJ2-5 TRBV5-6 TRBD1 . TGTGCCAGCAGCTACCCCCCGGGACAGGTGGGAGAGACCCAGTACTTC CASSYPPGQVGETQYF
TRBJ2-7 TRBV7-9 TRBD1 once TGTGCCAGCAGATCGGACAGGGCCTACGAGCAGTACTTC CASRSDRAYEQYF
TRBJ1-4 TRBV3-1/TRBV3-2 . . TGTGCCAGCAGCCCCCTTAGGGGGACAAGTAATGAAAAACTGTTTTTT CASSPLRGTSNEKLFF
TRBJ1-5 TRBV3-1/TRBV3-2 . few TGTGCCAGCAGCCACAGGGGTGAAAGTCAGCCCCAGCATTTT CASSHRGESQPQHF
TRBJ2-7 TRBV5-1 . . TGCGCCAGCAGCTTTTCTTTATCGGTGGCCTACGAGCAGTACTTC CASSFSLSVAYEQYF
TRBJ2-7 TRBV11-2 . . TGTGCCAGCAGCTTAGTTCCGGCCTACGAGCAGTACTTC CASSLVPAYEQYF
TRBJ2-7 TRBV2 . . TGTGCCAGCAGATCCTACAGGGTTACGGACTTC CASRSYRVTDF
TRBJ2-3 TRBV5-1 . . TGCGCCAGCAGCTCGCTGCGCGGGGTCGGCACAGATACGCAGTATTTT CASSSLRGVGTDTQYF
TRBJ2-5 TRBV6-5 TRBD1 . TGTGCCAGCAGATCATCCGGGACAGTCCAAGAGACCCAGTACTTC CASRSSGTVQETQYF
TRBJ2-5 TRBV11-2 TRBD2 . TGTGCCAGCAGCCCCCGACCGGGACTAGCGGGATACCAAGAGACCCAGTACTTC CASSPRPGLAGYQETQYF
TRBJ2-7 TRBV28 . . TGTGCCAGCAGTTCCCGGGTCTACGAGCAGTACTTC CASSSRVYEQYF
TRBJ2-6 TRBV7-9 TRBD1 . TGTGCCAGCAGCTTAGCCAGGACAGGAGGCTCTGGGGCCAACGTCCTGACTTTC CASSLARTGGSGANVLTF
TRBJ1-5 TRBV12-3/TRBV12-4 . few TGTGCCAGCAGTCCCTCCCATCAGCCCCAGCATTTT CASSPSHQPQHF
TRBJ1-4 TRBV7-9 . . TGTGCCAGCAGCTTAAGTAGCGTTAATGAAAAACTGTTTTTT CASSLSSVNEKLFF
TRBJ1-2 TRBV9 . . TGTGCCAGCAGCGGAGATACGGGAGTATATGGCTACACCTTC CASSGDTGVYGYTF
TRBJ1-2 TRBV6-5 . . TGTGCCAGCAGTTCCAGGGTTGGCTACACCTTC CASSSRVGYTF
TRBJ2-1 TRBV11-2 . once TGTGCCAGCACCACACGTGGACGGGGCTCCTACAATGAGCAGTTCTTC CASTTRGRGSYNEQFF
TRBJ2-5 TRBV7-8 . . TGTGCCAGCAGCTTACTCTTTGGTCCGACGGGGACCCAGTACTTC CASSLLFGPTGTQYF
TRBJ2-3 TRBV28 TRBD2 . TGTGCCAGCAGTTTATCGACTAGCGGAGCAGATACGCAGTATTTT CASSLSTSGADTQYF
TRBJ2-1 TRBV20-1 TRBD2 . TGCAGTGCTAGTTCTAGCGGCTGGAATGAGCAGTTCTTC CSASSSGWNEQFF
TRBJ2-2 TRBV19 . . TGTGCCAGTAGTATAGCCCAATCGGACACCGGGGAGCTGTTTTTT CASSIAQSDTGELFF
TRBJ2-3 TRBV19 . once TGTGCCAGTAGTATAAGGGGCGGGGTGGGGGCAGATACGCAGTATTTT CASSIRGGVGADTQYF
TRBJ1-2 TRBV5-1 . few TGCGCCAGCAGCTTGGAGGGGCAGGGTTGGCGAGGCTACACCTTC CASSLEGQGWRGYTF
TRBJ2-1 TRBV6-6 TRBD2 . TGTGCCAGCAGTGACGGGAGGCGCCCCTACAATGAGCAGTTCTTC CASSDGRRPYNEQFF
TRBJ1-1 TRBV21-1 . . TGTGCCAGAGACCGAAGGACAGCAAATAACACTGAAGCTTTCTTT CARDRRTANNTEAFF
TRBJ1-1 TRBV6-5 . . TGTGCCAGCACCACAGTTCGCAGCACTGAAGCTTTCTTT CASTTVRSTEAFF
TRBJ2-4 TRBV28 TRBD2 . TGTGCCAGCAGATCTATGCCAAGGCGCACTAGCGGGAGAATGAGGGACATTCAGTACTTC CASRSMPRRTSGRMRDIQYF
TRBJ2-7 TRBV7-9 TRBD2 . TGTGCCAGCAGTTTGGGACTAGCGGGAGGGCCGCGGGAGCAGTACTTC CASSLGLAGGPREQYF
TRBJ1-3 TRBV10-3 TRBD1 . TGTGCCACCGACAGGGGGCGGATTGGAAACACCATATATTTT CATDRGRIGNTIYF
TRBJ2-7 TRBV28 . . TGTGCCAGCAGCCTAGCCCCTCTAGCGTCTCACTACGAGCAGTACTTC CASSLAPLASHYEQYF
TRBJ2-5 TRBV5-4 . . TGTGCCAGCAGCTTGGTGTCAACTAGACAAGAGACCCAGTACTTC CASSLVSTRQETQYF
TRBJ2-2 TRBV28 . . TGTGCCAGCATCCCAGGGAACACCGGGGAGCTGTTTTTT CASIPGNTGELFF
TRBJ2-7 TRBV28 TRBD1 . TGTGCCAGCAGGACCTCCGGGACAGGGGAATACGAGCAGTACTTC CASRTSGTGEYEQYF